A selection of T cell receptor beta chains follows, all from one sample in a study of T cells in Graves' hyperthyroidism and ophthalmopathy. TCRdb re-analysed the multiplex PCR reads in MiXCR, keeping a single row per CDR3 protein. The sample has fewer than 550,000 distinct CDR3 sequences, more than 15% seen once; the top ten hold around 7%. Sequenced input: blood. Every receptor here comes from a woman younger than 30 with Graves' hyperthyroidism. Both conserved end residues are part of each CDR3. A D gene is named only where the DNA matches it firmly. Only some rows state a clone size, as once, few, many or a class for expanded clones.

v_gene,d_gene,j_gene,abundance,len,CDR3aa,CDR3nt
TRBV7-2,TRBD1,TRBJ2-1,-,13,CASSLGTGVEQFF,TGTGCCAGCAGCTTAGGGACAGGGGTTGAGCAGTTCTTC
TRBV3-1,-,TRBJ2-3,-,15,CASSLKGFVTDTQYF,TGTGCCAGCAGCCTGAAGGGGTTCGTCACAGATACGCAGTATTTT
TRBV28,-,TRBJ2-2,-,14,CASSWGIHTGELFF,TGTGCCAGCAGTTGGGGTATTCACACCGGGGAGCTGTTTTTT
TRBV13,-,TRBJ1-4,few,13,CASSLAHNEKLFF,TGTGCCAGCAGCTTAGCCCATAATGAAAAACTGTTTTTT
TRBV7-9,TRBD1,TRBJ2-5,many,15,CASSLPTGGQETQYF,TGTGCCAGCAGCTTACCCACAGGGGGGCAAGAGACCCAGTACTTC
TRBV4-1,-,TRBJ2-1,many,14,CASSHGGLTNEQFF,TGCGCCAGCAGCCATGGCGGGCTAACCAATGAGCAGTTCTTC
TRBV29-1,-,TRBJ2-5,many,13,CSALGGHQETQYF,TGCAGCGCCCTCGGAGGGCACCAAGAGACCCAGTACTTC
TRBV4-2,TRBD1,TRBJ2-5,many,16,CASSQDLQGARETQYF,TGTGCCAGCAGCCAAGACCTACAGGGGGCTCGGGAGACCCAGTACTTC
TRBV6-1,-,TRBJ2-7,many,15,CASSEVSGVSYEQYF,TGTGCCAGCAGTGAAGTCTCCGGGGTTTCCTACGAGCAGTACTTC
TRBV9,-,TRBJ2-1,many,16,CASSEGGSGNYNEQFF,TGTGCCAGCAGCGAGGGGGGTAGCGGTAACTACAATGAGCAGTTCTTC
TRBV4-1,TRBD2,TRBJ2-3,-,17,CASSLGLAGEVTDTQYF,TGCGCCAGCAGCCTAGGACTAGCGGGGGAAGTAACAGATACGCAGTATTTT
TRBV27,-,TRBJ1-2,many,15,CASSPGLGLNYGYTF,TGTGCCAGCAGCCCGGGACTGGGACTTAACTATGGCTACACCTTC
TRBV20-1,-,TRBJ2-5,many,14,CSARDRLSRETQYF,TGCAGTGCTAGAGATAGGCTTAGCAGGGAGACCCAGTACTTC
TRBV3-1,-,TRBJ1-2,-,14,CASSQDGGAAGYTF,TGTGCCAGCAGCCAAGATGGGGGGGCTGCTGGCTACACCTTC
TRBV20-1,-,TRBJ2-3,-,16,CSARPTTRGDLDTQYF,TGCAGTGCTAGACCAACAACAAGGGGAGATTTGGATACGCAGTATTTT
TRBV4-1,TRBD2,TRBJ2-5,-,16,CASSDNPGLASETQYF,TGCGCCAGCAGCGATAACCCGGGACTAGCGTCGGAGACCCAGTACTTC
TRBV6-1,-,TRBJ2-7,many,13,CASSVAQSYEQYF,TGTGCCAGCAGCGTAGCGCAATCCTACGAGCAGTACTTC
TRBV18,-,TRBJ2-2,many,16,CASSPRTRRDTGELFF,TGTGCCAGCTCACCTCGGACGCGAAGAGACACCGGGGAGCTGTTTTTT
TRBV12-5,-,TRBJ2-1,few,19,CASGLVREVSPKVYNEQFF,TGTGCTAGTGGTTTGGTACGTGAGGTCAGCCCCAAGGTTTACAATGAGCAGTTCTTC
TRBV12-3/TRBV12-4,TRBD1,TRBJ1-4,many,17,CASSPPRSGTGTEKLFF,TGTGCCAGCAGCCCCCCCCGATCTGGGACAGGGACCGAAAAACTGTTTTTT
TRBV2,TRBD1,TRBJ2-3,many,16,CASSVGRGRLTDTQYF,TGTGCCAGCAGTGTGGGCAGGGGGCGTTTAACAGATACGCAGTATTTT
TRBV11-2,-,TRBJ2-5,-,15,CASSLISGPQETQYF,TGTGCCAGCAGCTTAATAAGCGGGCCCCAAGAGACCCAGTACTTC
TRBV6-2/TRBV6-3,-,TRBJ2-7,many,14,CASGGLQVPYEQYF,TGTGCCAGCGGGGGCCTCCAGGTTCCCTACGAGCAGTACTTC
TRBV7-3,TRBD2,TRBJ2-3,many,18,CASSDLPLRGGITDTQYF,TGTGCCAGCAGCGACCTGCCCTTGCGGGGGGGCATCACAGATACGCAGTATTTT
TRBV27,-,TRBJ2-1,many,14,CASSRTVLDNEQFF,TGTGCCAGCAGTCGAACGGTTCTAGACAATGAGCAGTTCTTC
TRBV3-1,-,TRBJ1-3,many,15,CASSQPGHTRNTIYF,TGTGCCAGCAGCCAACCGGGACATACTAGAAACACCATATATTTT
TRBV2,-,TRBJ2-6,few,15,CASSERSDRANVLTF,TGTGCCAGCAGTGAGAGGTCAGACAGGGCCAACGTCCTGACTTTC
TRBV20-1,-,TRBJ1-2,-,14,CSASKGTTNYGYTF,TGCAGTGCTAGTAAGGGGACGACCAACTATGGCTACACCTTC
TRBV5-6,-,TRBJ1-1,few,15,CASSLWTRCYTEAFF,TGTGCCAGCAGCCTATGGACCCGATGTTACACTGAAGCTTTCTTT
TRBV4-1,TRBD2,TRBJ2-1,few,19,CASSQGFRGLAGGLHEQFF,TGCGCCAGCAGCCAAGGGTTTAGAGGACTAGCGGGGGGCCTCCATGAGCAGTTCTTC
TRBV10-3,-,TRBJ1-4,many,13,CAISWGLNEKLFF,TGTGCCATCAGTTGGGGCCTTAATGAAAAACTGTTTTTT
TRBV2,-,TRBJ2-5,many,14,CASSEYRGQETQYF,TGTGCCAGCAGTGAATATCGCGGCCAAGAGACCCAGTACTTC
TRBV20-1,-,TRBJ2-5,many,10,CSAQRETQYF,TGCAGTGCCCAGAGAGAGACCCAGTACTTC
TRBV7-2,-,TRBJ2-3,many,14,CASSLGIRTDTQYF,TGTGCCAGCAGCTTAGGAATAAGGACAGATACGCAGTATTTT
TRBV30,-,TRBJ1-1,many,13,CAWGSGKGIGAFF,TGTGCCTGGGGGAGCGGCAAGGGGATTGGAGCTTTCTTT
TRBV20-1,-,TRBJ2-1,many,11,CSAGQYNEQFF,TGCAGTGCTGGACAGTACAATGAGCAGTTCTTC
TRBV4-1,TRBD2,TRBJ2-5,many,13,CASSRGGVETQYF,TGCGCCAGCAGCCGGGGAGGGGTTGAGACCCAGTACTTC
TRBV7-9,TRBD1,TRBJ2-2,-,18,CASSHPGQGDPNTGELFF,TGTGCCAGCAGCCACCCGGGACAGGGGGACCCGAACACCGGGGAGCTGTTTTTT
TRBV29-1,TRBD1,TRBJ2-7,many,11,CSVTNRGEQYF,TGCAGCGTTACGAACAGGGGCGAGCAGTACTTC
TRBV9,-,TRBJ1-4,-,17,CASSPGQGTATNEKLFF,TGTGCCAGCAGCCCGGGGCAGGGCACAGCAACTAATGAAAAACTGTTTTTT
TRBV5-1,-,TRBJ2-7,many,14,CASSFRQSSYEQYF,TGCGCCAGCAGCTTTCGACAAAGCTCCTACGAGCAGTACTTC
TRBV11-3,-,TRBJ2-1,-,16,CASSLDLGPRYNEQFF,TGTGCCAGCAGCTTAGATCTGGGGCCTCGCTACAATGAGCAGTTCTTC
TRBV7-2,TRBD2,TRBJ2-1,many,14,CASSLRGEEDEQFF,TGTGCCAGCAGCTTACGGGGGGAGGAGGATGAGCAGTTCTTC
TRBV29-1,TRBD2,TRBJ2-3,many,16,CSVEGLAGGQRDTQYF,TGCAGCGTTGAAGGTCTAGCGGGGGGGCAGCGAGATACGCAGTATTTT
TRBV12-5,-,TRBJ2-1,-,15,CASGPDFDSYNEQFF,TGTGCTAGTGGTCCCGACTTCGACTCCTACAATGAGCAGTTCTTC
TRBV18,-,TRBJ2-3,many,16,CASSPRLVALADTQYF,TGTGCCAGCTCACCACGACTAGTCGCGCTAGCCGATACGCAGTATTTT
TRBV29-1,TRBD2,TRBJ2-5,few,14,CSVAPTSGVETQYF,TGCAGCGTTGCCCCGACTAGCGGGGTCGAGACCCAGTACTTC